This T cell receptor (beta chain) was profiled in a study of regulatory T cells in long-lasting Graves disease. Findings and limits, study-wide: Sample size was small, which may have lowered accuracy.

HTBI primers from iRepertoire and Arm-PCR of CDR3 regions yielded the TCR beta libraries. TCRdb used MiXCR to reprocess the multiplex PCR reads, holding one entry per CDR3 protein. The sample lists hundreds of thousands of distinct CDR3 sequences, roughly 13% seen once, with more than 8.5% in the top ten. Noted time point: newly diagnosed GD, antithyroid drugs for less than 3 months. There was RNA extracted from PBMCs, and the TCR library was made from it. This clonotype was counted at least ten times. Its antigen is not identified. These data are also associated with another study on T cells in Graves' hyperthyroidism and ophthalmopathy.

This TCR was sampled from a man aged 25 to 45 with Graves disease. Sequences were derived from peripheral blood mononuclear cells (PBMCs), sampled at new diagnosis, from a patient treated with antithyroid drugs.

The CDR3 reads CASSHTSGSRTDTQYF. CDR3 in DNA: TGTGCCAGCAGCCATACTAGCGGGAGTAGAACAGATACGCAGTATTTT. The chain is built from TRBV6-1 and TRBJ2-3; 11 bases agree with TRBD2. The CDR3 extends over 16 amino acids. Losses at the gene ends were 6 bases for V and 3 bases for J; bases not matched to a gene: 8. The V gene's germline CDR1 is MNHNS and CDR2 SASEGT.